This T cell receptor beta chain was captured in a study of early T cells in non-severe SARS-CoV-2 infection. Study-level background: Whole-blood bulk RNA, unsorted, was sequenced, and chains were unpaired.

This clonotype was seen a few times. Germline-derived CDR1 and CDR2 are SGHKS and YYEKEE (reference sequence). The CDR3 length is 14 residues. Unmatched junction bases numbered 5, after V lost 5 bases and J lost 6 bases. MiXCR, run by TCRdb on the 5' RACE reads, gives a single entry per CDR3 protein. The sample shows under 35,000 distinct CDR3 sequences, less than 10% of them seen only once. The chain carries TRBV5-5 and TRBJ1-4; TRBD1 agrees at 9 bases. Sequences were obtained from whole blood. The sequence was collected from an adult who was a healthcare worker with PCR-confirmed SARS-CoV-2 infection or an uninfected control (not recorded which). CDR3 protein: CASSKQGAHEKLFF. The CDR3 region has the DNA TGTGCCAGCAGTAAACAGGGGGCACATGAAAAACTGTTTTTT. The full variable domain, completed using reference TRBV5-5 and TRBJ1-4, is DAGVTQSPTHLIKTRGQQVTLRCSPISGHKSVSWYQQVLGQGPQFIFQYYEKEERGRGNFPDRFSARQFPNYSSELNVNALLLGDSALYLCASSKQGAHEKLFFGSGTQLSVL.